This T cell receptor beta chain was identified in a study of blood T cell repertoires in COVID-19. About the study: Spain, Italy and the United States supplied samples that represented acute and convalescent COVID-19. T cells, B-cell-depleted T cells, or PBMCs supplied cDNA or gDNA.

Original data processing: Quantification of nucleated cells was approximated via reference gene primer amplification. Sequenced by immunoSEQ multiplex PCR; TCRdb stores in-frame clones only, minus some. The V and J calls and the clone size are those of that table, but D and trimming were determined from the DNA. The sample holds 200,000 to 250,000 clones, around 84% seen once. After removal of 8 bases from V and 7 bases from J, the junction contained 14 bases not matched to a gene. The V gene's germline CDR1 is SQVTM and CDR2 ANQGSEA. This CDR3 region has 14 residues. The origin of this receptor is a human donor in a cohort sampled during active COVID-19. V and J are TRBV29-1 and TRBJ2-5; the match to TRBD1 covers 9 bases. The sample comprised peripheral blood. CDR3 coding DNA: TGCAGCTTTTTACAGGGGGCCCACCGAGGGACCCAGTACTTC. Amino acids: CSFLQGAHRGTQYF.